This T cell receptor (beta chain) was profiled in a study of T cell responses to AZD1222 COVID-19 vaccine. Findings of the study overall: Repertoires were sampled only after the peak T cell response. There were mostly white British donors and more females than males, and clonal diversity was possibly underestimated.

Regarding this clone: Its antigen is not identified.

The table came from immunoSEQ multiplex PCR; TCRdb's copy has only in-frame clones and leaves some out. Of 150,000 to 200,000 clones listed, around 93% are singletons. The clonotype originates from an adult in good health. The material sequenced was peripheral blood, taken on day 0 of AZD1222 vaccination.

The CDR3 nucleotides read TGCGCCAGCAGCCCGTTAGGGGGACACGAGCAGTACTTC. Protein: CASSPLGGHEQYF. The chain carries TRBV5-1 and TRBJ2-7; tentative D call: TRBD1 (6 bases). The CDR3 is 13 residues long. The germline CDR1 and CDR2 sequences are SGHRS and YFSETQ. V lost 4 bases and J 5 bases, leaving 13 bases between the germline ends.